A single sample is the source of the 17 T cell receptor beta chains below, sequenced in a study of blood T cell repertoires in COVID-19. Method: immunoSEQ multiplex PCR; TCRdb's copy keeps in-frame clones and lacks some. Of roughly 97,000 clones listed, approximately 82% were seen once; the top ten hold around 9.3%. Sequencing was performed on peripheral blood. Receptors originate from a man between 65 and 80 years old with acute or convalescent COVID-19.

CDR3 DNA sequence: TGTGCCAGCAGTTCCGGGACAGTCAATCAGCCCCAGCATTTT. Its translation: CASSSGTVNQPQHF. V is TRBV28 and J is TRBJ1-5, with 7 positions matching TRBD1. With V trimmed by 4 bases and J by 3 bases, 3 bases remained unmatched. CDR1 is MDHEN, CDR2 SYDVKM, per germline. The CDR3 consists of 14 residues.

V and J are TRBV6-2 or TRBV6-3 and TRBJ1-5; TRBD1 is a possible D gene (6 bases). This CDR3 region has 21 residues. Germline values: CDR1 MNHEY, CDR2 SVGEGT. With 5 bases removed from V and 1 base from J, the gap between germline ends came to 30 bases. CDR3 nucleotide sequence: TGTGCCAGCAGTCCGCTACGAAGGGGCAGGGGAGAATTTTCCAGCAATCAGCCCCAGCATTTT. Its translation is CASSPLRRGRGEFSSNQPQHF.

CDR3 sequence (DNA): TGCGCCAGCAGCCAAGATTCAACACAAAATAGCAATCAGCCCCAGCATTTT. It is translated as CASSQDSTQNSNQPQHF. The rearrangement uses TRBV4-1 and TRBJ1-5; D is unresolved. Germline V lookup: CDR1 MGHRA, CDR2 YSYEKL. Trimming shortened V by 0 bases and J by 0 bases, and 12 bases separated the two germline ends. This CDR3 has 17 residues.

This clone occurred once. V gene TRBV5-1 combines with J gene TRBJ1-2, with D tentatively TRBD1 (6 bases). Trimming removed 0 bases from V and 2 bases from J, with 11 bases in between. CDR3 length: 15 amino acids. Looked up from germline, CDR1 is SGHRS and CDR2 is YFSETQ. In DNA form, the CDR3 reads TGCGCCAGCAGCTTGGTACTTACAGGGAACTATGGCTACACCTTC. Translated, it gives CASSLVLTGNYGYTF.

This chain connects TRBV7-2 to TRBJ1-5; D is perhaps TRBD1 (6 bases). Germline assignment: CDR1 SGHTA and CDR2 FQGNSA. V lost 2 bases, J lost 4 bases, and 6 bases lay in between. The CDR3 sequence is 13 residues long. The CDR3 nucleotides read TGTGCCAGCAGCTTACAGGGGAATCAGCCCCAGCATTTT. This codes for CASSLQGNQPQHF. Based on the CDR3 plus reference TRBV7-2 and TRBJ1-5, the full variable domain is GAGVSQSPSNKVTEKGKDVELRCDPISGHTALYWYRQSLGQGLEFLIYFQGNSAPDKSGLPSDRFSAERTGGSVSTLTIQRTQQEDSAVYLCASSLQGNQPQHFGDGTRLSIL.

The chain carries TRBV20-1 and TRBJ2-1; 12 nucleotides line up with TRBD2. V lost 3 bases, J lost 4 bases, and 4 bases stayed unmatched. Germline V CDR1 and CDR2: DFQATT, SNEGSKA (reference sequence). The CDR3 is 15 residues long. The CDR3 DNA sequence: TGCAGTGCTAGTATGACTAGCGGGGGATACAATGAGCAGTTCTTC. It specifies CSASMTSGGYNEQFF.

V usage is TRBV4-3 and J usage is TRBJ1-2, with TRBD1 as a possible D gene (5 bases). CDR1 is LGHNA and CDR2 is YSLEER in the germline V gene. The V end lost 0 bases, the J end lost 3 bases, and 8 bases lay between the germline ends. The CDR3 loop spans 14 amino acids. The CDR3 spells CASSQDRGDYGYTF. As DNA, the CDR3 is TGCGCCAGCAGCCAAGATAGGGGCGACTATGGCTACACCTTC.

The genes are TRBV3-1 (or the pseudogene TRBV3-2) and TRBJ2-7; D ambiguous. V was cut by 2 bases and J by 7 bases, with 9 bases left in between. Per the germline V gene, CDR1 is LGHDT and CDR2 is YNNKEL (reference sequence). CDR3 length: 12 residues. The CDR3: CASSQLGGEQYF. In DNA, the CDR3 is TGTGCCAGCAGCCAACTCGGTGGTGAGCAGTACTTC.

The chain carries TRBV3-1 (or the pseudogene TRBV3-2) and TRBJ2-1, with D possibly matching TRBD2 (6 bases). V was cut by 5 bases and J by 6 bases, with 14 bases left in between. This CDR3 comprises 14 residues. Germline loops: CDR1 LGHDT, CDR2 YNNKEL (reference sequence). CDR3 in DNA: TGTGCCAGCAGCACCAAGTCGACTAGCAATGAGCAGTTCTTC. This codes for CASSTKSTSNEQFF.

The chain carries TRBV7-2 and TRBJ2-5; 7 nucleotides match TRBD1. The CDR3 consists of 15 residues. Trimming cost V 2 bases and J 4 bases; bases outside gene matches: 7. Germline CDR1 reads SGHTA; CDR2 reads FQGNSA. The CDR3 coding sequence is TGTGCCAGCAGCTTAAGACAGGGCCGCGGAGAGACCCAGTACTTC. Translation: CASSLRQGRGETQYF.

This clone occurred many times. V gene TRBV6-6 combines with J gene TRBJ1-1, with D possibly matching TRBD1 (6 bases). The CDR3 is made up of 16 amino acids. Trimming cost V 2 bases and J 1 base, with 14 bases left between them. CDR1 is MNHNY and CDR2 is SVGAGI in the germline V gene (reference sequence). The CDR3 DNA follows: TGTGCCAGCAGTTACGGGTACAGGGCGCGGAACACTGAAGCTTTCTTT. Translated: CASSYGYRARNTEAFF.

The rearrangement joins TRBV7-2 to TRBJ1-4; 9 nucleotides match TRBD1. In germline, CDR1 is SGHTA, CDR2 FQGNSA. J lost 8 bases, V lost 5 bases, and 9 bases had no gene match. CDR3 length: 15 amino acids. In nucleotides, the CDR3 is TGTGCCAGCAGCCACGGGGACAGGGACAGGGAAAAACTGTTTTTT. It yields the protein CASSHGDRDREKLFF.

The chain combines TRBV18 with TRBJ1-3; TRBD1 matches 7 bases. Trimming at V came to 6 bases and at J to 8 bases, leaving 10 bases not matched to a gene. The CDR3 is 14 residues long. Germline values: CDR1 KGHSH, CDR2 LQKENI. This chain's CDR3 is CASSPGQDRDTIYF. In DNA, the CDR3 is TGTGCCAGCTCGCCCGGACAGGACCGCGACACCATATATTTT.

This sequence joins TRBV6-2 or TRBV6-3 and TRBJ1-5; D call uncertain. The germline V gene encodes CDR1 MNHEY and CDR2 SVGEGT. Trimming left V 4 bases short and J 6 bases short, with 7 bases between. The CDR3 is 12 amino acids. The DNA of the CDR3 is TGTGCCAGCAGTTTTGCGTCTCAGCCCCAGCATTTT. Protein product: CASSFASQPQHF.

DNA for the CDR3: TGTGCCTGGAGGGGGGACTATACCGCATACGAGCAGTACTTC. Protein: CAWRGDYTAYEQYF. The V and J genes are TRBV30 and TRBJ2-7; 7 bases match TRBD2. With V trimmed by 3 bases and J by 4 bases, 9 bases remained unmatched. Germline V gene lookup returns CDR1 GTSNPN and CDR2 SVGIG (reference sequence). The CDR3 consists of 14 residues.

This sequence joins TRBV18 and TRBJ2-7; TRBD1 might be the D (6 bases). The CDR3 covers 14 residues. CDR1 is KGHSH, CDR2 LQKENI, per germline. Trimming shortened V by 3 bases and J by 3 bases, and 12 bases separated the two germline ends. Here the CDR3 DNA reads TGTGCCAGCTCACCGGGACATAAAGGCTACGAGCAGTACTTC. This codes for CASSPGHKGYEQYF. Variable domain in full (rest from reference TRBV18 and TRBJ2-7): NAGVMQNPRHLVRRRGQEARLRCSPMKGHSHVYWYRQLPEEGLKFMVYLQKENIIDESGMPKERFSAEFPKEGPSILRIQQVVRGDSAAYFCASSPGHKGYEQYFGPGTRLTVT.

This clone was seen once. This chain uses TRBV19 with TRBJ1-6; D perhaps matches TRBD1 (6 bases). Per the germline V gene, CDR1 is LNHDA and CDR2 is SQIVND (reference sequence). This CDR3 contains 15 residues. Trimming left V 5 bases short and J 7 bases short, with 15 bases between. The DNA for the CDR3 is TGTGCCAGTAGTTCGGGGCGACAGGTCAATTCACCCCTCCACTTT. This sequence encodes CASSSGRQVNSPLHF.